The clone carrying this T cell receptor (beta chain) was observed a few times. What it binds is unknown. The data were obtained in a study of cytomegalovirus exposure and HLA in healthy donors. Overall study: About 85 million unique TCRs from HLA-typed donors were held in an early release of data. Study results and caveats: Of the V segments, some could not be distinguished, including TRBV6-2 and TRBV6-3, and were excluded. Earlier findings revealed that most TCR beta V segments proved productive either about 87% or about 30% of the time.

PCR was performed using 60 Vbeta and 13 Jbeta primers. TCRdb's table, derived via immunoSEQ multiplex PCR, lists solely in-frame clones and lacks some. The sample includes about 140,000 clones, over 80% of them seen just once. CDR1 and CDR2 from the germline V gene are SQVTM and ANQGSEA. V lost 4 bases, J lost 6 bases, and 13 bases lay in between. The CDR3 length is 13 residues. The chain has TRBV29-1 and TRBJ1-3; perhaps TRBD1 as D (6 bases). Sequencing was carried out using PBMCs. The TCR was taken from a female donor in good health and CMV-seronegative. As DNA, the CDR3 is TGCAGCGTTGGAAACAGGGCTGAAAACACCATATATTTT. This sequence encodes CSVGNRAENTIYF.